This T cell receptor (beta chain) was profiled in a study of T cell repertoires in cytomegalovirus infection. Study details: CMV infection and matching HLA type were both indicated by public TCR beta signatures. General study results and limits: There were carriers of CMV plus the relevant HLA, and cumulative public TCR beta family frequency identified them.

Germline assignment: CDR1 LGHNA and CDR2 YNFKEQ. The CDR3 has 14 amino acids. V trimming: 1 base; J trimming: 6 bases; junction bases outside the gene matches: 3. This clonotype was observed a handful of times. The antigen is not known. Each CDR3 protein gets one entry after TCRdb re-called the reads with MiXCR. The table has about 55,000 distinct CDR3 sequences, about a fifth seen once. This TCR came from a human donor in good health (CMV status not recorded). Some clones in this sample may be carry-over from other donors' samples. The V gene is TRBV4-2, the J gene TRBJ1-2; 9 bases map to TRBD1. The starting material was CD8+ T cells from cultured PBMCs, obtained from culture after CMV antigen stimulation. The CDR3 sequence: CASSQGDREDGYTF. Written as DNA, the CDR3 is TGTGCCAGCAGCCAAGGGGACAGGGAGGATGGCTACACCTTC.